Detailed here is one TCR beta chain. The CDR3 contains 16 residues. Germline V lookup: CDR1 SGHAT, CDR2 FQNNGV. V was shortened by 2 bases and J by 2 bases, with 12 bases between the two germline ends. Documented time point: pretreatment peripheral blood. The data belong to a study of PD-L1 blockade in urothelial cancer. Study-wide background: The patients had undergone anywhere from 0 to 3 prior chemotherapy regimens.

Some clones are missing from TCRdb's copy, which holds only in-frame ones; the method was immunoSEQ multiplex PCR. The sample includes around 70,000 clones, 84% of them seen just once. V gene TRBV11-2 combines with J gene TRBJ2-2, with TRBD2 as a possible D gene (6 bases). The origin of this receptor is a woman between 65 and 79 years old with urothelial cancer. The sequencing used PBMCs, collected around atezolizumab (anti-PD-L1) treatment. The CDR3 loop reads CASSLNGGENTGELFF. The CDR3 DNA follows: TGTGCCAGCAGCTTAAATGGCGGGGAAAACACCGGGGAGCTGTTTTTT.